One sample yielded the 7 T cell receptor beta chains listed below, sequenced in a study of blood T cells in healthy people across ages. A sample-barcoded 5' primer and a J-beta primer mix were used in a second PCR of roughly 6 to 11 cycles. MiXCR was run by TCRdb on the 5' RACE reads, yielding one entry per CDR3 protein. This table has about 320,000 distinct CDR3 sequences, 25% to 30% appearing once. Sequenced material: blood. The receptors derive from a woman aged 70 to 79 in good health.

This clonotype turned up a few times. The J gene is TRBJ1-3, the V gene TRBV7-2; tentative D call: TRBD1 (5 bases). The ends were cut back, 2 bases at V and 5 bases at J, with 13 bases in the middle. This CDR3 comprises 15 residues. CDR1 and CDR2 from the germline V gene are SGHTA and FQGNSA. In DNA, the CDR3 is TGTGCCAGCAGCTTACGCCATGGGGCTAGAAACACCATATATTTT. Translated, it gives CASSLRHGARNTIYF.

In its sample, this clonotype was seen a few times. The rearrangement links TRBV27 to TRBJ2-5, with TRBD2 matching 10 bases. CDR3 length: 13 amino acids. From germline, CDR1 is MNHEY and CDR2 SMNVEV (reference sequence). V lost 5 bases, J lost 7 bases, and 4 bases stayed unmatched. As DNA, the CDR3 is TGTGCCAGCAGTCAGCGGGAGGGAGGGACCCAGTACTTC. Translation: CASSQREGGTQYF.

The J gene is TRBJ2-2, the V gene TRBV29-1; D not certain. V was clipped by 6 bases and J by 1 base, with 6 bases between them. The CDR3 runs to 12 residues. The germline V gene has CDR1 SQVTM and CDR2 ANQGSEA. CDR3 sequence: CSVHGNTGELFF. Written as DNA, the CDR3 is TGCAGCGTCCACGGGAACACCGGGGAGCTGTTTTTT.

This clonotype came up a few times. The CDR3 protein is CASSFGRGAYEQYF. In DNA, the CDR3 is TGTGCCAGCAGCTTTGGACGGGGGGCATATGAGCAGTACTTC. This chain links TRBV5-6 with TRBJ2-7; possibly TRBD2 for D (7 bases). The CDR3 spans 14 residues. Germline V gene sequence: CDR1 SGHDT, CDR2 YYEEEE. Trimming pared 2 bases from V and 7 bases from J, leaving 16 bases between. Based on the CDR3 plus reference TRBV5-6 and TRBJ2-7, the full variable domain is DAGVTQSPTHLIKTRGQQVTLRCSPKSGHDTVSWYQQALGQGPQFIFQYYEEEERQRGNFPDRFSGHQFPNYSSELNVNALLLGDSALYLCASSFGRGAYEQYFGPGTRLTVT.

This clonotype was seen more than once but under ten times. V usage is TRBV3-1 and J usage is TRBJ2-5; D is unresolved. TRBJ2-7 matches the DNA end more closely, so the J call is doubtful. This CDR3 is built from 15 residues. Germline-derived CDR1 and CDR2 are LGHDT and YNNKEL (reference sequence). Here the CDR3 reads CASSQALTLGHEQYF. The CDR3 nucleotides read TGTGCCAGCAGCCAGGCCCTCACACTCGGGCACGAGCAGTACTTC.

This clonotype showed up just a few times. J is TRBJ2-6 and V is TRBV7-2, with a tentative D call TRBD2 (7 bases). The germline V gene has CDR1 SGHTA and CDR2 FQGNSA. The CDR3 extends over 16 amino acids. The V and J ends lost 3 bases and 2 bases respectively, with 11 bases between them. CDR3 coding DNA: TGTGCCAGCAGCTTGGGGGGGGCCCCTGGGGCCAACGTCCTGACTTTC. It is translated as CASSLGGAPGANVLTF.

This clonotype was counted only a few times. The V and J genes are TRBV20-1 and TRBJ2-3; D possibly corresponds to TRBD2 (6 bases). V lost 0 bases to trimming and J lost 4 bases, with 20 bases between them. Germline-derived CDR1 and CDR2 are DFQATT and SNEGSKA (reference sequence). The CDR3 has 17 residues. The CDR3 protein is CSARDLMGEAGPDTQYF. The CDR3 DNA reads TGCAGTGCTAGAGATTTGATGGGGGAGGCGGGGCCAGATACGCAGTATTTT.